This TCR beta chain was sequenced during a study of OX40 agonist ivuxolimab in advanced cancers. Germline assignment: CDR1 LGHNA and CDR2 YSLEER. Trimming took off 0 bases at V and 4 bases at J, with 12 bases between the two ends. CDR3 length: 15 residues. Assay used: immunoSEQ multiplex PCR; TCRdb lists only in-frame clones, some missing. Of tens of thousands of clones in the sample, roughly 94% were seen once. In this sample, this clone turned up once. The sample was CD4+ or CD8+ T cells sorted from blood, taken in a trial of the OX40 agonist ivuxolimab. This sequence joins TRBV4-3 and TRBJ1-1; D not certain. This clonotype was sampled from an adult with an advanced solid tumor such as melanoma, head and neck, liver or kidney cancer. CDR3 nucleotides: TGCGCCAGCAGCCAAGAAATAGGTGGGAGCACTGAAGCTTTCTTT. This translates into CASSQEIGGSTEAFF.